This is a list of T cell receptor beta chains from one sample in a study of T cells in localized non-small cell lung cancer. Sequenced by immunoSEQ multiplex PCR; TCRdb stores in-frame clones only, minus some. The sample holds around 25,000 clones; around 90% are singletons and the top ten take roughly 23%. The sample was peripheral blood, taken before any cancer treatment. These receptors were taken from a man between 40 and 75 years old with stage I squamous cell lung carcinoma. Each CDR3 is given with its conserved first and last residue. D genes are given only for firm matches. A row's size may be missing; if present it is once, few, many or a size class.

CDR3nt	CDR3aa	v_gene	j_gene	abundance	d_gene
TGTGCCAGCAGTTATTCGACCGCAACTAATGAAAAACTGTTTTTT	CASSYSTATNEKLFF	TRBV6-9	TRBJ1-4	-	-
TGTGCCAGCTCACCTTCGGGACAAGCCCTAAATTTTTTTACTTCACCCCTCCACTTT	CASSPSGQALNFFTSPLHF	TRBV18	TRBJ1-6	once	-
TGTGCCAGCAGAGGGACAGGCCTAAGACCCCTCCACTTT	CASRGTGLRPLHF	TRBV27	TRBJ1-6	-	TRBD1
TGTGCCAGCAGTTGGACAGGGGGCTCTGTTTACGAGCAGTTCTTC	CASSWTGGSVYEQFF	TRBV28	TRBJ2-1	-	TRBD1
TGTGCCAGTAGTAATGCGGGCGGAGTCTATGGCTACACCTTC	CASSNAGGVYGYTF	TRBV19	TRBJ1-2	-	-
TGTGCCAGCAGAAACGGTCGGCAGAATGAAAAACTGTTTTTT	CASRNGRQNEKLFF	TRBV6-5	TRBJ1-4	-	-
TGTGCCAGCAGTCCCGCGGGGACAACTACCGGAAACACCATATATTTT	CASSPAGTTTGNTIYF	TRBV28	TRBJ1-3	-	-
TGTGCCTGGAGTGTGGGGAGCTACGAGCAGTACTTC	CAWSVGSYEQYF	TRBV30	TRBJ2-7	-	-
TGTGCCAGCAGTGACGGGGGGGGCTGGTACAATGAGCAGTTCTTC	CASSDGGGWYNEQFF	TRBV6-1	TRBJ2-1	-	TRBD2
TGTGCCTGGGGGGGACAGCCTAATTCACCCCTCCACTTT	CAWGGQPNSPLHF	TRBV30	TRBJ1-6	-	TRBD1
TGCGCCAGCAGCTTGGGGGGTTCCGGGGAGCTGTTTTTT	CASSLGGSGELFF	TRBV5-1	TRBJ2-2	-	-
TGTGCCAGTAGTATAGCCAACAGGGGGCTAGGCACAGATACGCAGTATTTT	CASSIANRGLGTDTQYF	TRBV19	TRBJ2-3	-	TRBD1
TGTGCCAGCAGCCCGACAGTCAACTATGGCTACACCTTC	CASSPTVNYGYTF	TRBV5-6	TRBJ1-2	-	-
TGTGCCAGCAGCTTACAGGGGCCCCTCTCCTACAATGAGCAGTTCTTC	CASSLQGPLSYNEQFF	TRBV7-3	TRBJ2-1	-	-
TGTGCCAGCAGTTTGTCGGGACAGCGGGAGGGAAACACCATATATTTT	CASSLSGQREGNTIYF	TRBV27	TRBJ1-3	-	TRBD1
TGTGCCATCAGCAATAGCGGGGGGGAGTACAATGAGCAGTTCTTC	CAISNSGGEYNEQFF	TRBV10-3	TRBJ2-1	-	TRBD2
TGTGCCAGCAACAGGGGTGGAAATGAGCAGTTCTTC	CASNRGGNEQFF	TRBV28	TRBJ2-1	-	TRBD1
TGTGCCAGCAGCGTCTGGGACAGACCCACCGGGGAGCTGTTTTTT	CASSVWDRPTGELFF	TRBV9	TRBJ2-2	-	TRBD1
TGCGCCAGCAGCTTGCCAGCGGGGAGAGGAGAGCAGTACTTC	CASSLPAGRGEQYF	TRBV5-1	TRBJ2-7	-	TRBD2
TGTGCCAGCAAGGGGAGGTCAAGTGGCTACACCTTC	CASKGRSSGYTF	TRBV2	TRBJ1-2	-	-
TGTGCCAGCTCCGGGGAGGTGAACACTGAAGCTTTCTTT	CASSGEVNTEAFF	TRBV18	TRBJ1-1	few	-
TGTGCCAGTAGTATAACGGCAAGTTCCTATGGCTACACCTTC	CASSITASSYGYTF	TRBV19	TRBJ1-2	-	-
TGTGCCTGGACCGTGGGTCCGGGTAGTGAAGCTTTCTTT	CAWTVGPGSEAFF	TRBV30	TRBJ1-1	-	-
TGTGCCAGCAGCTTAGGGGACTACAATGAGCAGTTCTTC	CASSLGDYNEQFF	TRBV7-9	TRBJ2-1	-	-
TGCGCCAGCAGCCAATCGCCAGGCCGGAACACTGAAGCTTTCTTT	CASSQSPGRNTEAFF	TRBV4-3	TRBJ1-1	-	-
TGTGCCAGCTCACCACGGGATGGGACAGGGGACTTTCCCCTCCACTTT	CASSPRDGTGDFPLHF	TRBV18	TRBJ1-6	-	TRBD1
TGTGCCAGCAGTGATTTTAGCGGGGAGCTGTTTTTT	CASSDFSGELFF	TRBV6-1	TRBJ2-2	-	-
TGTGCCAGCAGTTACGGGGCGGAGATCCCTAACTATGGCTACACCTTC	CASSYGAEIPNYGYTF	TRBV6-6	TRBJ1-2	-	-
TGTGCCAGCCAAAGACAGGGGGCGAATGAGCAGTTCTTC	CASQRQGANEQFF	TRBV6-1	TRBJ2-1	-	TRBD1
TGTGCCAGCTCACCGGAACAGGTCAACTATGGCTACACCTTC	CASSPEQVNYGYTF	TRBV18	TRBJ1-2	once	-
TGCAGCGTAGCCGCCGGGCCCATTAACACTGAAGCTTTCTTT	CSVAAGPINTEAFF	TRBV29-1	TRBJ1-1	-	-